This TCR beta chain originates from a study of regulatory T cells in long-lasting Graves disease. According to the study, TCR beta libraries were built with iRepertoire HTBI primers and CDR3-region Arm-PCR. MiXCR, run by TCRdb on the multiplex PCR reads, gives a single entry per CDR3 protein. The table shows some 420,000 distinct CDR3 sequences, with around a fifth occurring only once. This clonotype came up many times. Indicated time point: persistent/refractory GD, antithyroid drugs over 5 years with positive TRAb. The TCR library was prepared using RNA isolated from PBMCs. Graves' disease diagnosis followed American Thyroid Association guidelines. Those enrolled as patients came out of an endocrinology department in Xi'an, China. Germline CDR1 reads MDHEN; CDR2 reads SYDVKM. The V gene lost 5 bases and the J gene lost 2 bases, with 13 bases spanning the gap. The CDR3 length is 14 residues.

The sample here was peripheral blood mononuclear cells (PBMCs), taken when the disease was refractory, from a patient treated with antithyroid drugs. J is TRBJ2-7 and V is TRBV28, with D perhaps TRBD1 (6 bases). This clonotype was sampled from a female donor with Graves disease. The CDR3, as DNA: TGTGCCAGCAGTCCCAGTGCAGGGGCCTACGAGCAGTACTTC. Translating gives CASSPSAGAYEQYF.